This T cell receptor beta chain originates from a study of beta chain features in type 1 diabetes. Expressed TCRB transcripts were sequenced after all isolated RNA was converted to cDNA. Produced via immunoSEQ multiplex PCR; TCRdb's table is partial and in-frame only. The data hold 150,000 to 200,000 clones, with roughly 9% observed a single time. Over 95% purity was reached by all sorted populations. Germline CDR1 and CDR2: GTSNPN and SVGIG (reference sequence). V shed 0 bases and J shed 5 bases, with 10 bases lying between them. This CDR3 contains 13 residues. Details on this clone: Antigen unknown.

Study findings and constraints: Within patients, naive, central memory and Treg TCRB repertoires seemed more similar than within healthy donors. Researchers report that Type 1 diabetes patients had moderately but significantly shorter TCRB CDR3s across all four CD4+ subsets.

The sequenced material came from central memory CD4+ T cells from blood. The chain recombines TRBV30 with TRBJ1-2; a weak D match, TRBD1 (5 bases). This clonotype was sampled from a woman in her twenties or thirties with type 1 diabetes. This chain's CDR3 is CAWSVRTPYGYTF. DNA for the CDR3: TGTGCCTGGAGTGTTAGGACACCATATGGCTACACCTTC.